The 19 T cell receptor beta chains listed next were all sequenced from one sample in a study of patients and donors after allogeneic stem cell transplantation (dated by TCRdb to the early 2020s). Receptor libraries were prepared by RT-PCR. The listed sequencing device is NextSeq 550. In-frame beta chains were kept once TCRdb had trimmed the public reads at Q25 with fastp and called clones with MiXCR. When rows share a CDR3 protein, they turn into one entry using the most common DNA and genes. Present in this sample are tens of thousands of distinct CDR3 sequences, 37% of which were seen just once. The top ten clonotypes cover over 65% of the sample. The sequenced material came from blood, either unsorted or a sorted T cell fraction (not recorded which). The receptors shown here come from a human donor who was either an allogeneic HSCT recipient or a stem cell or donor lymphocyte infusion donor (not recorded which). It is not recorded whose cells these are; they may come from a transplant donor.

Only a few counts were recorded for this clonotype. This chain joins TRBV20-1 and TRBJ1-3; D not resolved. V was shortened by 6 bases and J by 2 bases, with 14 bases between the two germline ends. There are 14 residues in the CDR3. Germline V CDR1 and CDR2: DFQATT, SNEGSKA (reference sequence). CDR3 in amino acids: CSAPGAPPGNTIYF. The CDR3, as DNA: TGCAGTGCCCCAGGTGCCCCCCCTGGAAACACCATATATTTT.

The chain has TRBV29-1 and TRBJ1-5, with 10 bases identical to TRBD1. J gave up 7 bases and V 8 bases, and 14 bases lay outside the gene matches. The CDR3 spans 15 residues. Germline V gene sequence: CDR1 SQVTM, CDR2 ANQGSEA. CDR3 amino acids: CSPPPGTGEEQPQHF. Here the CDR3 DNA reads TGCAGCCCACCGCCTGGGACAGGGGAAGAGCAGCCCCAGCATTTT.

Written as DNA, the CDR3 is TGCGCCAGCAGCCAAGGCCAGGACTCCAATGAGCAGTTCTTC. Translated: CASSQGQDSNEQFF. The chain combines TRBV4-3 with TRBJ2-1; possibly TRBD2 for D (5 bases). Germline CDR1 reads LGHNA; CDR2 reads YSLEER. V dropped 1 base and J dropped 6 bases, with 10 bases sitting between them. CDR3 length: 14 residues.

The chain has TRBV4-2 and TRBJ1-6; possible D gene TRBD1, 5 bases. Trimming shortened V by 0 bases and J by 7 bases, and 13 bases separated the two germline ends. Germline V gives CDR1 LGHNA, CDR2 YNFKEQ. This CDR3 is 16 amino acids long. CDR3 region: CASSQDQTVRNSPLHF. The CDR3 region has the DNA TGTGCCAGCAGCCAAGATCAGACAGTAAGGAATTCACCCCTCCACTTT.

This clonotype has just one count. This chain uses TRBV20-1 with TRBJ1-6, with D maybe TRBD1 (6 bases). Germline V gene lookup returns CDR1 DFQATT and CDR2 SNEGSKA (reference sequence). The V end was cut by 6 bases, the J end by 7 bases, with 19 bases between. CDR3 length: 15 amino acids. The CDR3: CSAKPSGGGNSPLHF. Here the CDR3 DNA reads TGCAGTGCCAAGCCCAGTGGGGGCGGGAATTCACCCCTCCACTTT.

The chain joins TRBV20-1 to TRBJ2-3; 13 nucleotides align to TRBD2. Germline loops: CDR1 DFQATT, CDR2 SNEGSKA (reference sequence). Losses at the gene ends were 3 bases for V and 3 bases for J; bases not matched to a gene: 9. The CDR3 sequence is 17 residues long. In DNA form, the CDR3 reads TGCAGTGCTAGGTCGGGACTAGCGGGAATGAAGACAGATACGCAGTATTTT. Protein: CSARSGLAGMKTDTQYF.

Worth noting for this clonotype: The germline gene is not matched at one end of the junction; a read error may be the cause. The chain uses TRBV6-1 and TRBJ2-1; D uncertain. This CDR3 contains 11 residues. CDR1 MNHNS and CDR2 SASEGT come from the germline V gene. CDR3 amino acids: CASNEGYEQFF. CDR3 bases: TGTGCCAGCAATGAAGGGTATGAGCAGTTCTTC.

The rearrangement uses TRBV7-2 and TRBJ2-1; TRBD2 matches at 9 bases. The V gene's germline CDR1 is SGHTA and CDR2 FQGNSA. The CDR3 sequence is 16 residues long. Trimming removed 5 bases from V and 7 bases from J; junction bases left unmatched: 12. CDR3 sequence reads: CASSTTPGLAGNEQFF. The CDR3 DNA reads as TGTGCCAGCAGCACGACACCGGGACTAGCTGGTAATGAGCAGTTCTTC.

The V call is TRBV6-5, the J call TRBJ1-1; D is unresolved. Germline CDR1 is MNHEY and CDR2 is SVGAGI. The CDR3 is 15 residues long. Trimming left V 0 bases short and J 3 bases short, with 11 bases between. CDR3 DNA sequence: TGTGCCAGCAGTTACTCGATTACGCTAGACACTGAAGCTTTCTTT. Translated, it gives CASSYSITLDTEAFF.

The chain carries TRBV5-6 and TRBJ2-1; D could derive from TRBD1 or TRBD2 (5 bases each). There are 15 residues in the CDR3. The germline V gene encodes CDR1 SGHDT and CDR2 YYEEEE. V gave up 1 base and J gave up 3 bases, with 11 bases separating them. The CDR3 DNA is TGTGCCAGCAGCTTGTTCCGGGACCGCTACAATGAGCAGTTCTTC. This gives the protein CASSLFRDRYNEQFF.

Only a few counts were recorded for this clonotype. This chain uses TRBV24-1 with TRBJ2-7, with TRBD1 matching 9 bases. CDR1 and CDR2 (germline): KGHDR, SFDVKD. Trimming at V came to 9 bases and at J to 5 bases, leaving 7 bases not matched to a gene. The CDR3 covers 13 residues. CDR3: CATGGQGLDEQYF. The CDR3 coding sequence is TGTGCCACCGGGGGACAGGGACTCGACGAGCAGTACTTC.

The J gene is TRBJ2-4, the V gene TRBV7-9; D possibly corresponds to TRBD1 (6 bases). The ends were cut back, 10 bases at V and 3 bases at J, with 13 bases in the middle. Germline V gene sequence: CDR1 SEHNR, CDR2 FQNEAQ (reference sequence). The CDR3 sequence is 13 residues long. As DNA, the CDR3 is TGTGCCATACAGGGTGCGGTCAAAAACATTCAGTACTTC. It encodes CAIQGAVKNIQYF. The full variable domain, completed using reference TRBV7-9 and TRBJ2-4, is DTGVSQNPRHKITKRGQNVTFRCDPISEHNRLYWYRQTLGQGPEFLTYFQNEAQLEKSRLLSDRFSAERPKGSFSTLEIQRTEQGDSAMYLCAIQGAVKNIQYFGAGTRLSVL.

This rearrangement joins TRBV4-3 to TRBJ2-2; TRBD2 is a possible D gene (5 bases). Trimming cost V 0 bases and J 0 bases, with 11 bases left between them. Germline CDR1 reads LGHNA; CDR2 reads YSLEER. The CDR3 runs to 17 residues. The CDR3 reads CASSQEPVLANTGELFF. The CDR3 coding sequence is TGCGCCAGCAGCCAAGAGCCCGTACTAGCGAACACCGGGGAGCTGTTTTTT.

This clonotype was seen only a few times. V and J are TRBV29-1 and TRBJ2-3; the D is unclear. In germline, CDR1 is SQVTM, CDR2 ANQGSEA. This CDR3 has 11 residues. V was clipped by 4 bases and J by 0 bases, with 2 bases between them. DNA for the CDR3: TGCAGCGTTGCCAGCACAGATACGCAGTATTTT. Protein sequence: CSVASTDTQYF.

This chain joins TRBV5-1 and TRBJ1-1; TRBD1 might be the D (6 bases). The CDR3 totals 14 residues. Trimming stripped 0 bases from V and 7 bases from J, with 13 bases between. Germline loops: CDR1 SGHRS, CDR2 YFSETQ. The CDR3 sequence is CASSLAEGVVEAFF. CDR3 in DNA: TGCGCCAGCAGCTTGGCCGAGGGGGTCGTTGAAGCTTTCTTT.

The CDR3 loop is CSVEESFGSTQYF. In DNA form, the CDR3 reads TGCAGCGTTGAAGAAAGCTTCGGGAGTACGCAGTATTTT. The rearrangement uses TRBV29-1 and TRBJ2-3; possibly TRBD2 for D (6 bases). With 0 bases removed from V and 8 bases from J, the gap between germline ends came to 12 bases. Germline CDR1 SQVTM, CDR2 ANQGSEA. The CDR3 length is 13 residues.

The chain has TRBV14 and TRBJ1-1, with D possibly being TRBD1 (5 bases). In germline, CDR1 is SGHDN, CDR2 FVKESK. CDR3 length equals 12 residues. V was cut by 6 bases and J by 3 bases, with 8 bases left in between. CDR3 sequence: CASRAGDTEAFF. In nucleotides, the CDR3 is TGTGCCAGCAGGGCGGGGGACACTGAAGCTTTCTTT.

This clonotype has more than one count but fewer than ten. The chain links TRBV7-9 to TRBJ1-5, with a tentative D call TRBD1 (5 bases). V shed 6 bases and J shed 6 bases, with 9 bases lying between them. CDR1 is SEHNR and CDR2 is FQNEAQ in the germline V gene (reference sequence). This CDR3 has 12 amino acids. The CDR3 DNA sequence: TGTGCCAGCAGTCTCGACAGTCAGCCCCAGCATTTT. Translated, it gives CASSLDSQPQHF.

The sample holds a few counts of this clonotype. The chain joins TRBV7-9 to TRBJ2-7; D might be TRBD1 (5 bases). There are 18 residues in the CDR3. Deletions cut 2 bases from V and 0 bases from J, with 20 bases between. The germline CDR1 and CDR2 sequences are SEHNR and FQNEAQ (reference sequence). In DNA form, the CDR3 reads TGTGCCAGCAGCTTATACGCAGGGTCCCTCCTATACTCCTACGAGCAGTACTTC. The encoded protein is CASSLYAGSLLYSYEQYF.